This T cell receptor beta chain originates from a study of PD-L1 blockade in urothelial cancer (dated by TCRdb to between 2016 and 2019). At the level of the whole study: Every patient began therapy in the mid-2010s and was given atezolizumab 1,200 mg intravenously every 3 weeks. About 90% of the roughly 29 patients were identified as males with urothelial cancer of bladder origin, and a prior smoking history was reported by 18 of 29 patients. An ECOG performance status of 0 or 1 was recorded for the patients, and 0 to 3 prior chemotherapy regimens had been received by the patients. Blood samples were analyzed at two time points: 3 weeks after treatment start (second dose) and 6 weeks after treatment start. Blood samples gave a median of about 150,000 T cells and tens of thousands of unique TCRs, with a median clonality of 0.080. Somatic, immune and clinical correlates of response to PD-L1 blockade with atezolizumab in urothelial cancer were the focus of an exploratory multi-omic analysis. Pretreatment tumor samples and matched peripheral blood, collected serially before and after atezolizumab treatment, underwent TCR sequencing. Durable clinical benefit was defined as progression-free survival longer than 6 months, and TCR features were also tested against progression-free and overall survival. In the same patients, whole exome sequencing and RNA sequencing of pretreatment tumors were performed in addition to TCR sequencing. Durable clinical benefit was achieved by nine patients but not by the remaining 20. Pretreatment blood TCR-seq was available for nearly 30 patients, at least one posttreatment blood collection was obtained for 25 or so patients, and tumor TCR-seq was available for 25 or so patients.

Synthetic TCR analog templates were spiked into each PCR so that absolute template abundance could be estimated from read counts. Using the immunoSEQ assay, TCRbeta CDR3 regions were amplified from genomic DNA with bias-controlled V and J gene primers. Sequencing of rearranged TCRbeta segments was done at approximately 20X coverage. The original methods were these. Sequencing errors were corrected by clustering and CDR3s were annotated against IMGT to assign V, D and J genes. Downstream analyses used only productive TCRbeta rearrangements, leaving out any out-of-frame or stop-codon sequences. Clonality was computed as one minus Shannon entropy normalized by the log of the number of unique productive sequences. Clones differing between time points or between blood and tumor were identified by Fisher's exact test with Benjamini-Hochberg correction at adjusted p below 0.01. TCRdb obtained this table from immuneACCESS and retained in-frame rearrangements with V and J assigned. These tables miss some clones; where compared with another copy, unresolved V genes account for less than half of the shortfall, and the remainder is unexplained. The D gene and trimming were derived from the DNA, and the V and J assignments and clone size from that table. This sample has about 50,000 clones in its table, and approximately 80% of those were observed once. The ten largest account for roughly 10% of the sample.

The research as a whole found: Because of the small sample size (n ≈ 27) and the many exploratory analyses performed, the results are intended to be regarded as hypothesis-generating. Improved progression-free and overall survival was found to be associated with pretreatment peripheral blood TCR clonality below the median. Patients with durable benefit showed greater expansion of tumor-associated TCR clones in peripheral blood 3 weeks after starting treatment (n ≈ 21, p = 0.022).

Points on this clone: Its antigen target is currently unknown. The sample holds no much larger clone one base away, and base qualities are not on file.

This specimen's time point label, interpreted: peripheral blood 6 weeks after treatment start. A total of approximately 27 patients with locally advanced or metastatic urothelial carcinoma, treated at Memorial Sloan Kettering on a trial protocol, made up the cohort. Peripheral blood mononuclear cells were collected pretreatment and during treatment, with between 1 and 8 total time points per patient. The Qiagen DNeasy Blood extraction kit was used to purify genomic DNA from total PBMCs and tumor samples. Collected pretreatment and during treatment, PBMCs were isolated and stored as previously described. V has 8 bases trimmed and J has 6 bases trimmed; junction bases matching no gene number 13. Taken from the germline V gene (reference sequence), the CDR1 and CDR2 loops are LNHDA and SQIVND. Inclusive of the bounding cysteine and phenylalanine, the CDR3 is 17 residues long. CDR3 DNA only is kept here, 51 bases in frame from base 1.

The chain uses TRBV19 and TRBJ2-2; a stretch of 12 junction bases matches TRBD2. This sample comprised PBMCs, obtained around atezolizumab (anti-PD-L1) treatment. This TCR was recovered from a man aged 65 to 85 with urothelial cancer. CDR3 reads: CASYRTSGIWGAGELFF. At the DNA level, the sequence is TGTGCCAGTTATCGGACTAGCGGGATATGGGGCGCCGGGGAGCTGTTTTTT.